Presented here are 9 T cell receptor beta chains from one specimen sequenced in a study of PD-1 blockade in classical Hodgkin lymphoma. Brentuximab vedotin exposure varied among the patients, all of whom had relapsed after autologous stem cell transplantation. TCRdb's table, derived via immunoSEQ multiplex PCR, lists solely in-frame clones and lacks some. This table has roughly 92,000 clones, 92% appearing once. Sequences were derived from peripheral blood mononuclear cells (PBMCs), sampled at baseline. These receptors all come from a human donor with classical Hodgkin lymphoma.

The CDR3: CASKSTGGRFQPQHF. The DNA of the CDR3 is TGTGCCAGCAAATCGACAGGGGGCCGTTTCCAGCCCCAGCATTTT. The chain carries TRBV2 and TRBJ1-5; 10 bases map to TRBD1. The CDR3 is 15 residues long. Germline V gives CDR1 SNHLY, CDR2 FYNNEI. Trimming removed 7 bases from V and 7 bases from J; junction bases left unmatched: 10.

The chain combines TRBV29-1 with TRBJ2-5; 8 nucleotides line up with TRBD1. Losses at the gene ends were 3 bases for V and 2 bases for J; bases not matched to a gene: 11. CDR1 and CDR2 (germline): SQVTM, ANQGSEA. CDR3 length: 16 residues. The CDR3 sequence: CSVEGSRGLTQETQYF. CDR3 nucleotide sequence: TGCAGCGTTGAGGGTTCCAGGGGGCTCACACAAGAGACCCAGTACTTC.

The gene calls are TRBV6-1 and TRBJ2-1, with TRBD2 as a possible D gene (5 bases). The CDR3 length is 19 residues. The V end lost 2 bases, the J end lost 2 bases, and 22 bases lay between the germline ends. CDR1 and CDR2 from the germline V gene are MNHNS and SASEGT. DNA for the CDR3: TGTGCCAGCAGTGAAACCAGAGCGGTGCGGGTGAACCCCTACAATGAGCAGTTCTTC. Its translation: CASSETRAVRVNPYNEQFF.

The rearrangement uses TRBV5-1 and TRBJ2-5; D might be TRBD1 or TRBD2, each matching 5 bases. Germline CDR1 and CDR2: SGHRS and YFSETQ. The CDR3 runs 15 residues. With 0 bases removed from V and 2 bases from J, the gap between germline ends came to 11 bases. CDR3 DNA sequence: TGCGCCAGCAGCTTGGCGGGGACCGGGCAAGAGACCCAGTACTTC. Residues: CASSLAGTGQETQYF.

The chain employs TRBV28 and TRBJ2-7; 9 positions agree with TRBD1. Germline loops: CDR1 MDHEN, CDR2 SYDVKM. The CDR3 length is 13 residues. Trimming cost V 5 bases and J 3 bases; bases outside gene matches: 2. The CDR3 sequence is CASSPDRGYEQYF. Here the CDR3 DNA reads TGTGCCAGCAGTCCGGACAGGGGCTACGAGCAGTACTTC.

J is TRBJ2-3 and V is TRBV21-1; TRBD1 is the table's D call and was not checked against the DNA. TRBV21-1 is shown as a pseudogene. This CDR3 comprises 18 residues. CDR3 sequence: CASSILHGGGGTTDTQYF. CDR3 nucleotide sequence: TGTGCCAGCAGCATACTACACGGAGGGGGCGGAACCACAGATACGCAGTATTTT.

This chain joins TRBV7-2 and TRBJ2-3, with 10 bases that match TRBD2. CDR3 length: 16 amino acids. V shed 4 bases and J 4 bases; nucleotides not matched to a gene: 8. Germline CDR1 and CDR2: SGHTA and FQGNSA. This chain's CDR3 is CASSSNSGGGADTQYF. Here the CDR3 DNA reads TGTGCCAGCAGCTCCAACAGCGGGGGGGGCGCAGATACGCAGTATTTT.

This chain connects TRBV12-5 to TRBJ2-7; possible D gene TRBD2, 5 bases. The CDR3 has 13 amino acids. Between the trimmed V and J ends, which lost 6 bases and 5 bases, there was a span of 14 bases. Germline CDR1 LGHNT, CDR2 FRNRAP. Here the CDR3 reads CASGPPAVNEQYF. CDR3 DNA sequence: TGTGCTAGTGGCCCCCCAGCGGTCAACGAGCAGTACTTC.

In its sample, this clone was seen once. The gene calls are TRBV5-3 and TRBJ1-4; unclear D gene. TRBV5-3 is assigned to the ORF class and has an uncertain function. V dropped 2 bases and J dropped 2 bases, with 7 bases sitting between them. This CDR3 has 14 amino acids. The CDR3 DNA follows: TGTGCCAGAAGCTTTGGCGTGACTAATGAAAAACTGTTTTTT. It translates to CARSFGVTNEKLFF.